The T cell receptor beta chain under discussion was sequenced for a study of glioma-infiltrating T cells. This clonotype was picked up many times. Its antigen remains unidentified. V lost 8 bases and J 1 base, leaving 11 bases between the germline ends. The CDR3 spans 13 residues. The germline gives CDR1 MDHEN, CDR2 SYDVKM. TCR alpha and beta CDR3 regions were amplified from RNA using iRepertoire nested multiplex PCR. Input was roughly 100-450 ng of tissue mRNA or PBMC total RNA. TCRdb re-called the multiplex PCR reads through MiXCR, storing one row per CDR3 protein. The sample consists of about 180,000 distinct CDR3 sequences, around 40% of them appearing once. Study results and limitations: CDR3 overlap between tissue and blood was very small. Gliomas, especially low-grade, showed above-expected tissue-blood divergence; non-neoplastic patients showed below.

The sequenced sample was glioma tissue, nonneoplastic brain tissue, or PBMCs (not recorded which). This receptor was obtained from a human donor with low-grade glioma or glioblastoma, undergoing nonglioma brain surgery, or in good health (not recorded which). The chain recombines TRBV28 with TRBJ1-1; unclear D gene. The CDR3 nucleotides read TGTGCCAGCCGATCTCCCGGGAACACTGAAGCTTTCTTT. Translation: CASRSPGNTEAFF.